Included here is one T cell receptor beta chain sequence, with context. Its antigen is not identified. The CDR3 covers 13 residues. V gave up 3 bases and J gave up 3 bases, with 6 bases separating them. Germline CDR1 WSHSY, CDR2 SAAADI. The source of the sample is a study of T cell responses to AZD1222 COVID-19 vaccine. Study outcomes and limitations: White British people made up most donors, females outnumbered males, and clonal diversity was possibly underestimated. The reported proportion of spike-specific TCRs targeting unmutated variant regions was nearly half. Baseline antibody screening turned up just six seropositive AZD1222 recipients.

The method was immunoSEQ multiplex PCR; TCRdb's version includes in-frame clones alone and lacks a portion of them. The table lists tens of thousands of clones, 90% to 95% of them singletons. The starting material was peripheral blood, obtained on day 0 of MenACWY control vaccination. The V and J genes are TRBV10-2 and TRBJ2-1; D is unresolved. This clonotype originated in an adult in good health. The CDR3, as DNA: TGCGCCAGCAGTGACAGCCACTACAATGAGCAGTTCTTC. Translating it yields CASSDSHYNEQFF.